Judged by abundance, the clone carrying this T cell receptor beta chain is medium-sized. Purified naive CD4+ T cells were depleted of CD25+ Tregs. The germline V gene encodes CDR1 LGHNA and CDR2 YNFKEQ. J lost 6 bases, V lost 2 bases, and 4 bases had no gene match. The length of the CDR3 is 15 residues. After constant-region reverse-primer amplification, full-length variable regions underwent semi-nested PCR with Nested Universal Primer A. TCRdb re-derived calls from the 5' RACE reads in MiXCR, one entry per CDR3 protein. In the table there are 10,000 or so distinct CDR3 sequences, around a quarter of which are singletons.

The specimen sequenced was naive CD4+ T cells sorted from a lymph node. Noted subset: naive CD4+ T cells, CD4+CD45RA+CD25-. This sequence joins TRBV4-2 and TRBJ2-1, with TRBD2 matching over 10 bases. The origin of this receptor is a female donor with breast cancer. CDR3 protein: CASSQLAGVRNEQFF. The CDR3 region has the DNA TGTGCCAGCAGCCAACTAGCGGGAGTACGCAATGAGCAGTTCTTC.